A single sample is the source of the 15 T cell receptor beta chains below, sequenced in a study of CD8+ T cells in alopecia areata. After isolation, RNA underwent reverse transcription to generate cDNA as the sequencing template. Sequenced by immunoSEQ multiplex PCR; TCRdb stores in-frame clones only, minus some. The repertoire consists of about 190,000 clones, with roughly 60% occurring once and the leading ten covering just over 1%. Noted treatment: oral pan-JAK inhibitor, 5-10 mg twice daily. The source material was CD4+ T cells sorted from blood, sampled at week 24, from a patient treated with tofacitinib. The receptor source for this set is a human donor with alopecia areata.

V usage is TRBV18 and J usage is TRBJ1-1; TRBD1 matches 7 bases. The CDR3 spans 14 residues. After removal of 6 bases from V and 5 bases from J, the junction contained 9 bases not matched to a gene. The germline V gene has CDR1 KGHSH and CDR2 LQKENI. The CDR3 nucleotides are TGTGCCAGCTCTCCCCTCGGGGACAGTACTGAAGCTTTCTTT. Its protein is CASSPLGDSTEAFF.

This chain links TRBV29-1 with TRBJ2-3; D might be TRBD1 (5 bases). The V end was cut by 5 bases, the J end by 5 bases, with 11 bases between. The CDR3 is 12 residues long. From germline, CDR1 is SQVTM and CDR2 ANQGSEA. The CDR3 is CSVRQGGDTQYF. The CDR3 bases are TGCAGCGTTAGGCAGGGTGGAGATACGCAGTATTTT.

The chain carries TRBV5-6 and TRBJ1-2, with TRBD1 identical over 7 bases. The germline gives CDR1 SGHDT, CDR2 YYEEEE. The CDR3 totals 15 residues. Germline trimming cut 0 bases from V and 2 bases from J; bases unmatched to any gene: 4. CDR3 nucleotides: TGTGCCAGCAGCTTGGGACAGGGAGTGAACTATGGCTACACCTTC. Translated: CASSLGQGVNYGYTF.

The table lists this clone with a few counts. The chain employs TRBV7-2 and TRBJ2-2, with D uncertain. V lost 2 bases to trimming and J lost 4 bases, with 8 bases between them. Germline V lookup: CDR1 SGHTA, CDR2 FQGNSA. The CDR3 length is 14 residues. CDR3 sequence: CASSLLVSTGELFF. The CDR3 region has the DNA TGTGCCAGCAGCTTACTGGTCAGCACCGGGGAGCTGTTTTTT.

The chain combines TRBV29-1 with TRBJ2-1; D uncertain. The CDR3 contains 10 residues. V lost 7 bases to trimming and J lost 6 bases, with 7 bases between them. Germline values: CDR1 SQVTM, CDR2 ANQGSEA. The CDR3 is CSAGPNEQFF. The CDR3 DNA sequence: TGCAGCGCCGGGCCCAATGAGCAGTTCTTC.

The rearrangement joins TRBV29-1 to TRBJ1-2, with D hard to call. Trimming left V 0 bases short and J 6 bases short, with 5 bases between. The V gene's germline CDR1 is SQVTM and CDR2 ANQGSEA. The CDR3 consists of 11 residues. The DNA of the CDR3 is TGCAGCGTTGAAGATTTTGATGGCTACACCTTC. It yields the protein CSVEDFDGYTF.

This clone appeared a single time. The CDR3 DNA is TGCAGCGTTGAAGTTGCGGGGAGGGATGGAAACACCATATATTTT. It codes for CSVEVAGRDGNTIYF. The chain uses TRBV29-1 and TRBJ1-3, with D unresolved. CDR1 and CDR2 from the germline V gene are SQVTM and ANQGSEA. The CDR3 runs to 15 residues. V shed 1 base and J shed 3 bases, with 13 bases lying between them.

The chain employs TRBV7-2 and TRBJ2-7; D uncertain. In germline, CDR1 is SGHTA, CDR2 FQGNSA. Between the trimmed V and J ends, which lost 5 bases and 2 bases, there was a span of 10 bases. This CDR3 is 13 amino acids long. In nucleotides, the CDR3 is TGTGCCAGCAGCAAAGGACCCCCCTACGAGCAGTACTTC. Translated: CASSKGPPYEQYF.

The rearrangement uses TRBV4-1 and TRBJ2-7; D is perhaps TRBD1 (6 bases). This CDR3 comprises 13 residues. Germline assignment: CDR1 MGHRA and CDR2 YSYEKL. V lost 1 base and J lost 6, with 10 bases in between. The CDR3 here is CASSQVGGFEQYF. In nucleotides, the CDR3 is TGCGCCAGCAGCCAAGTAGGGGGATTCGAGCAGTACTTC.

V usage is TRBV2 and J usage is TRBJ2-7; no clear D. Germline CDR1 SNHLY, CDR2 FYNNEI. The CDR3 spans 12 residues. Trimming pared 0 bases from V and 13 bases from J, leaving 13 bases between. For the CDR3, the DNA is TGTGCCAGCAGTGAAGCTGGGCCAGCCGAATACTTC. The encoded protein is CASSEAGPAEYF.

This clone was seen a handful of times. This rearrangement joins TRBV29-1 to TRBJ1-2; no clear D. The ends were cut back, 5 bases at V and 4 bases at J, with 11 bases in the middle. CDR1 is SQVTM, CDR2 ANQGSEA, per germline. This CDR3 region has 12 residues. This CDR3 is CSVLEGSYGYTF. CDR3 in DNA: TGCAGCGTTCTGGAAGGGAGCTATGGCTACACCTTC.

V gene TRBV6-4 combines with J gene TRBJ2-6; no firm D call. Looked up from germline, CDR1 is MRHNA and CDR2 is SNTAGT. The CDR3 runs 15 residues. V was pared by 0 bases and J by 2 bases, with 5 bases between. DNA of the CDR3: TGTGCCAGCAGTGACTCGATAGCTGGGGCCAACGTCCTGACTTTC. Protein: CASSDSIAGANVLTF.

The J gene is TRBJ1-5, the V gene TRBV4-1, with a tentative D call TRBD1 (6 bases). Germline V gene data show CDR1 as MGHRA and CDR2 as YSYEKL. Trimming shortened V by 3 bases and J by 2 bases, and 29 bases separated the two germline ends. There are 21 residues in the CDR3. This CDR3 reads CASSHDTDRYGATTCNQPQHF. CDR3 coding DNA: TGCGCCAGCAGCCACGATACCGACAGGTACGGAGCCACCACGTGCAATCAGCCCCAGCATTTT.

The chain recombines TRBV6-5 with TRBJ2-3; TRBD1 is a possible D gene (6 bases). From germline, CDR1 is MNHEY and CDR2 SVGAGI. The CDR3 spans 15 residues. Trimming cost V 10 bases and J 3 bases, with 20 bases left between them. CDR3 amino acids: CATHGVGAVTDTQYF. The CDR3, as DNA: TGTGCCACCCATGGCGTGGGGGCGGTTACAGATACGCAGTATTTT.

V and J are TRBV10-2 and TRBJ1-5; a possible D gene is TRBD1 (5 bases). Germline loops: CDR1 WSHSY, CDR2 SAAADI. Trimming cost V 8 bases and J 2 bases, with 10 bases left between them. This CDR3 has 13 residues. CDR3: CASRGGGNQPQHF. CDR3 DNA sequence: TGCGCCAGCCGCGGGGGTGGCAATCAGCCCCAGCATTTT.